These 15 T cell receptor beta chains originate from one sample sequenced in a study of immune evolution from preneoplasia to lung adenocarcinoma. Only in-frame clones appear in the TCRdb table, and some are missing; sequencing was by immunoSEQ multiplex PCR. The table lists 7,400 or so clones, around 70% of them singletons. The sample was FFPE lung adenocarcinoma in situ tissue. These receptors all come from an older donor with lung adenocarcinoma. Some clones in this sample may be carry-over from other donors' samples.

The V call is TRBV5-4, the J call TRBJ1-2, with a weak D call TRBD1 (6 bases). Germline loops: CDR1 SGHNT, CDR2 YYREEE (reference sequence). CDR3 length: 16 residues. V was clipped by 1 base and J by 8 bases, with 21 bases between them. The CDR3 DNA reads as TGTGCCAGCAGCTTGTGGGGGGCGGGCCCCCTTGGAGGCTACACCTTC. It is translated as CASSLWGAGPLGGYTF.

The chain combines TRBV5-6 with TRBJ1-1; D unclear. Germline values: CDR1 SGHDT, CDR2 YYEEEE. The CDR3 runs 12 residues. Trimming took off 0 bases at V and 7 bases at J, with 7 bases between the two ends. The CDR3 here is CASSLAGIEAFF. CDR3 sequence (DNA): TGTGCCAGCAGCTTGGCTGGGATTGAAGCTTTCTTT.

CDR3 sequence (DNA): TGTGCCAGCAGTCCTAGAGTGGACAATGAGCAGTTCTTC. Residues: CASSPRVDNEQFF. The chain combines TRBV7-2 with TRBJ2-1, with unresolved D. Trimming removed 6 bases at V and 5 bases at J, with 11 bases between. CDR1 and CDR2 from the germline V gene are SGHTA and FQGNSA. This CDR3 contains 13 residues.

This clone is judged large. V usage is TRBV29-1 and J usage is TRBJ1-2; perhaps TRBD1 as D (6 bases). CDR1 is SQVTM and CDR2 is ANQGSEA in the germline V gene. V was shortened by 7 bases and J by 7 bases, with 13 bases between the two germline ends. The CDR3 loop spans 11 amino acids. CDR3 region: CSDHRAGGYTF. DNA of the CDR3: TGCAGCGACCACAGGGCGGGTGGCTACACCTTC.

The V and J genes are TRBV18 and TRBJ2-5; TRBD1 matches 7 bases. The CDR3 totals 13 residues. The germline V gene encodes CDR1 KGHSH and CDR2 LQKENI. V gave up 6 bases and J gave up 3 bases; unmatched junction bases: 4. The CDR3 nucleotides are TGTGCCAGCTCCCCCCAGGGGGAAGAGACCCAGTACTTC. Encoded protein: CASSPQGEETQYF. The whole variable domain, filled in from reference TRBV18 and TRBJ2-5, reads NAGVMQNPRHLVRRRGQEARLRCSPMKGHSHVYWYRQLPEEGLKFMVYLQKENIIDESGMPKERFSAEFPKEGPSILRIQQVVRGDSAAYFCASSPQGEETQYFGPGTRLLVL.

The chain has TRBV7-2 and TRBJ2-7; D is unclear. V was cut by 0 bases and J by 7 bases, with 7 bases left in between. The CDR3 totals 12 residues. CDR1 is SGHTA, CDR2 FQGNSA, per germline. Here the CDR3 DNA reads TGTGCCAGCAGCTTAGCGCTAGGGGAGCAGTACTTC. This sequence encodes CASSLALGEQYF.

The chain recombines TRBV13 with TRBJ2-3; D perhaps matches TRBD2 (6 bases). The CDR3 has 14 residues. Germline V gene data show CDR1 as PRHDT and CDR2 as FYEKMQ (reference sequence). V was shortened by 4 bases and J by 6 bases, with 14 bases between the two germline ends. CDR3 amino acids: CASSSRDFLDTQYF. The CDR3 coding sequence is TGTGCCAGCAGCTCCCGGGACTTTCTGGATACGCAGTATTTT.

This sequence joins TRBV2 and TRBJ1-4; D gene ambiguous. Germline V gene sequence: CDR1 SNHLY, CDR2 FYNNEI. The V end was cut by 5 bases, the J end by 7 bases, with 17 bases between. This CDR3 has 15 residues. CDR3 sequence: CASSSVGTASEKLFF. Here the CDR3 DNA reads TGTGCCAGCAGTTCAGTCGGCACAGCGTCTGAAAAACTGTTTTTT.

V gene TRBV29-1 combines with J gene TRBJ2-1; D is perhaps TRBD2 (7 bases). Per the germline V gene, CDR1 is SQVTM and CDR2 is ANQGSEA. CDR3 length equals 18 residues. V gave up 2 bases and J gave up 5 bases, with 25 bases separating them. The CDR3 nucleotides read TGCAGCGTTGAATCTCTAACTCGAGCGGGACAAGGTAACAATGAGCAGTTCTTC. Translating it yields CSVESLTRAGQGNNEQFF.

This clone has a handful of counts. The chain recombines TRBV5-1 with TRBJ2-5, with D possibly matching TRBD2 (6 bases). V was pared by 1 base and J by 10 bases, with 8 bases between. Germline CDR1 and CDR2: SGHRS and YFSETQ. The CDR3 is made up of 11 amino acids. The CDR3 is CASSLREVQYF. CDR3 DNA: TGCGCCAGCAGCTTGAGGGAGGTCCAGTACTTC.

The CDR3 protein is CATSRGVPNTEAFF. CDR3 nucleotides: TGTGCCACCAGCAGAGGAGTACCGAACACTGAAGCTTTCTTT. The rearrangement joins TRBV15 to TRBJ1-1; unclear D gene. CDR1 and CDR2 (germline): LNHNV, YYDKDF (reference sequence). V was cut by 1 base and J by 1 base, with 7 bases left in between. This CDR3 contains 14 residues.

The V and J genes are TRBV7-9 and TRBJ2-3; D ambiguous. The CDR3 length is 17 residues. Germline CDR1 reads SEHNR; CDR2 reads FQNEAQ (reference sequence). V lost 0 bases, J lost 1 base, and 14 bases lay in between. CDR3 sequence: CASSLAGSAYRTDTQYF. As DNA, the CDR3 is TGTGCCAGCAGCTTAGCGGGCAGCGCCTACCGCACAGATACGCAGTATTTT. Full variable domain (outside the CDR3, taken from reference TRBV7-9 and TRBJ2-3): DTGVSQNPRHKITKRGQNVTFRCDPISEHNRLYWYRQTLGQGPEFLTYFQNEAQLEKSRLLSDRFSAERPKGSFSTLEIQRTEQGDSAMYLCASSLAGSAYRTDTQYFGPGTRLTVL.

This clone showed up just a few times. The chain uses TRBV4-1 and TRBJ1-4, with a weak D call TRBD1 (6 bases). Between the trimmed V and J ends, which lost 0 bases and 3 bases, there was a span of 11 bases. Germline V gene data show CDR1 as MGHRA and CDR2 as YSYEKL. The CDR3 length is 16 residues. The CDR3 reads CASSQDLYRANEKLFF. The CDR3 DNA sequence: TGCGCCAGCAGCCAAGATCTTTACAGGGCTAATGAAAAACTGTTTTTT.

This clone was seen a few times. This chain links TRBV21-1 with TRBJ2-1; the table names TRBD1, a call not compared with the DNA. TRBV21-1 is a recognized pseudogene. The CDR3 sequence is 17 residues long. CDR3 coding DNA: TGTGCCAGCAGCAAAGGGGGCGAAGGACACCGAGGCGATGAGCAGTTCTTC. The encoded protein is CASSKGGEGHRGDEQFF.

In the case of this clone: The junction and the germline gene differ at one end; a read error may be behind it. The chain combines TRBV7-8 with TRBJ2-3; no clear D gene. The germline gives CDR1 SGHVS, CDR2 FQNEAQ. This CDR3 is built from 14 residues. The CDR3 nucleotides read TGTGCCAGCAGCTTAGGGCTGGGCACAGATATGCAGTATTTT. Its protein product is CASSLGLGTDMQYF.